This T cell receptor beta chain emerged from a study of T cell responses to AZD1222 COVID-19 vaccine. Study outcomes and limitations: Females made up more of the donors, who were largely white British, and clonal diversity may have come out too low. Per reports, nearly half of all spike-specific TCRs target regions that are unmutated in variants.

The CDR3 is made up of 16 amino acids. Germline loops: CDR1 LGHNA, CDR2 YNFKEQ. V was pared by 3 bases and J by 3 bases, with 8 bases of the junction left unmatched. Sequencing used immunoSEQ multiplex PCR; TCRdb keeps in-frame clones, though not all of them. This sample yields 75,000 to 100,000 clones, of which 92% are seen a single time; roughly 3.1% belongs to the top ten. In the case of this clone: The antigen is unknown.

Doses given second, at about 4 or about 12 weeks, were pooled. The sequence came from an adult who received the AZD1222 COVID-19 vaccine. The sequenced sample was peripheral blood, obtained 28 days after the second AZD1222 dose. V usage is TRBV4-2 and J usage is TRBJ2-7, with 10 bases fitting TRBD2. CDR3 sequence: CASSQQRGGVYYEQYF. The CDR3 coding sequence is TGTGCCAGCAGCCAGCAGCGGGGGGGCGTTTACTACGAGCAGTACTTC.